Each of the 20 T cell receptor beta chains below was sequenced from the same sample in a study of cytomegalovirus exposure and HLA in healthy donors. Primers: 60 Vbeta forward and 13 Jbeta reverse. Generated by immunoSEQ multiplex PCR, the TCRdb table keeps only in-frame clones and is missing some. In the table there are fewer than 250,000 clones, more than 65% of which are singletons. Sequencing was performed on PBMCs. These receptors came from a woman aged 25 to 45 in good health and CMV-seronegative.

This clone was counted ten times or more. J is TRBJ1-4 and V is TRBV14, with unresolved D. V shed 0 bases and J shed 8 bases, with 13 bases lying between them. The germline CDR1 and CDR2 sequences are SGHDN and FVKESK. CDR3 size: 15 residues. The CDR3 nucleotides read TGTGCCAGCAGCCAAGAACAGAGTATTGGCGAAAAACTGTTTTTT. Protein: CASSQEQSIGEKLFF.

This clone was picked up a small number of times. This sequence joins TRBV7-3 and TRBJ2-2, with D hard to call. The CDR3 loop spans 12 amino acids. CDR1 and CDR2 from the germline V gene are SGHTA and FQGTGA. Trimming removed 4 bases at V and 2 bases at J, with 2 bases between. The CDR3 loop is CASSSNTGELFF. The CDR3 DNA sequence: TGTGCCAGCAGCTCAAACACCGGGGAGCTGTTTTTT.

The chain has TRBV7-2 and TRBJ1-2; D perhaps matches TRBD1 (6 bases). This CDR3 contains 13 residues. In germline, CDR1 is SGHTA, CDR2 FQGNSA. V was shortened by 3 bases and J by 4 bases, with 9 bases between the two germline ends. The DNA for the CDR3 is TGTGCCAGCAGCTTCCAGGGGTCCTATGGCTACACCTTC. Protein: CASSFQGSYGYTF.

In its sample, this clone was seen a few times. The J gene is TRBJ2-1, the V gene TRBV14; D is perhaps TRBD2 (6 bases). The CDR3 length is 13 residues. The ends were cut back, 4 bases at V and 5 bases at J, with 9 bases in the middle. Germline CDR1 is SGHDN and CDR2 is FVKESK. Here the CDR3 reads CASSLDYDNEQFF. CDR3 DNA sequence: TGTGCCAGCAGCCTGGACTACGACAATGAGCAGTTCTTC.

The CDR3 loop reads CATSPSPGVPEAFF. The CDR3 coding sequence is TGTGCCACCAGCCCATCACCGGGGGTACCTGAAGCTTTCTTT. The chain has TRBV15 and TRBJ1-1, with D possibly being TRBD1 (5 bases). The ends were cut back, 5 bases at V and 6 bases at J, with 16 bases in the middle. The CDR3 has 14 amino acids. The germline V gene has CDR1 LNHNV and CDR2 YYDKDF (reference sequence).

The genes are TRBV6-1 and TRBJ2-3, with D possibly TRBD2 on 6 matching bases. Germline CDR1 reads MNHNS; CDR2 reads SASEGT. Between the trimmed V and J ends, which lost 6 bases and 1 base, there was a span of 11 bases. The CDR3 runs to 14 residues. CDR3 bases: TGTGCCAGCAGGTTAGCGGCTGGCACAGATACGCAGTATTTT. This sequence encodes CASRLAAGTDTQYF.

The rearrangement links TRBV5-1 to TRBJ1-1; perhaps TRBD1 as D (5 bases). CDR3 length: 14 residues. V lost 0 bases to trimming and J lost 4 bases, with 10 bases between them. Germline CDR1 SGHRS, CDR2 YFSETQ. The CDR3 DNA follows: TGCGCCAGCAGCTTGGAGGGGCCGAGCACTGAAGCTTTCTTT. It yields the protein CASSLEGPSTEAFF.

The V call is TRBV5-1, the J call TRBJ2-1; 8 bases agree with TRBD2. Germline V gene sequence: CDR1 SGHRS, CDR2 YFSETQ. The CDR3 loop spans 16 amino acids. V was pared by 5 bases and J by 8 bases, with 15 bases of the junction left unmatched. CDR3 residues: CASSSRTGGPSYEQFF. The DNA of the CDR3 is TGCGCCAGCAGTAGTCGAACGGGAGGGCCCTCTTATGAGCAGTTCTTC.

The chain combines TRBV11-2 with TRBJ2-7; weak D call: TRBD1 (6 bases). V lost 5 bases and J 3 bases, leaving 14 bases between the germline ends. The length of the CDR3 is 14 residues. Germline lookup yields CDR1 SGHAT and CDR2 FQNNGV. The CDR3 loop reads CASSLGQQGYEQYF. CDR3 DNA: TGTGCCAGCAGCCTTGGACAACAGGGCTACGAGCAGTACTTC.

The CDR3 region has the DNA TGTGCCAGCACGGGGGTCTTAAGGGGGCGAGGCGGGGAGCTGTTTTTT. Translated, it gives CASTGVLRGRGGELFF. V is TRBV7-3 and J is TRBJ2-2, with TRBD1 as a possible D gene (7 bases). The germline gives CDR1 SGHTA, CDR2 FQGTGA. The CDR3 is 16 amino acids. The germline V and J ends were trimmed by 7 bases and 7 bases, with 22 bases remaining between them.

The gene calls are TRBV9 and TRBJ1-1; a possible D gene is TRBD1 (5 bases). CDR1 is SGDLS and CDR2 is YYNGEE in the germline V gene. The germline V and J ends were trimmed by 3 bases and 8 bases, with 14 bases remaining between them. This CDR3 is 13 amino acids long. The DNA for the CDR3 is TGTGCCAGCAGCGATGGTGGGGGGAGAGAAGCTTTCTTT. Translating gives CASSDGGGREAFF.

V is TRBV2 and J is TRBJ1-4; the match to TRBD1 covers 9 bases. V was pared by 3 bases and J by 3 bases, with 5 bases of the junction left unmatched. Germline CDR1 SNHLY, CDR2 FYNNEI. The CDR3 extends over 16 amino acids. The CDR3 loop is CASSDTGGPANEKLFF. The CDR3 nucleotides read TGTGCCAGCAGTGACACAGGGGGCCCAGCTAATGAAAAACTGTTTTTT.

The chain links TRBV5-1 to TRBJ2-2; tentatively, D is TRBD1 (7 bases). V was pared by 2 bases and J by 4 bases, with 12 bases between. The length of the CDR3 is 15 residues. The germline CDR1 and CDR2 sequences are SGHRS and YFSETQ. The CDR3 is CASSFGGGSTGELFF. The CDR3 DNA reads TGCGCCAGCAGCTTTGGAGGGGGCAGCACCGGGGAGCTGTTTTTT.

The rearrangement uses TRBV27 and TRBJ2-5; the D is unclear. This CDR3 spans 11 amino acids. Germline CDR1 is MNHEY and CDR2 is SMNVEV (reference sequence). Between the trimmed V and J ends, which lost 5 bases and 5 bases, there was a span of 6 bases. The CDR3 coding sequence is TGTGCCAGCAGTGTCGGGGAGACCCAGTACTTC. This encodes CASSVGETQYF.

In this sample, this clone turned up once. This chain joins TRBV27 and TRBJ1-2; D is perhaps TRBD1 (5 bases). The CDR3 runs to 16 residues. CDR1 and CDR2 from the germline V gene are MNHEY and SMNVEV (reference sequence). V dropped 4 bases and J dropped 1 base, with 16 bases sitting between them. CDR3 DNA: TGTGCCAGCAGTTCTGCACGACAGATCCTTAACTATGGCTACACCTTC. This translates into CASSSARQILNYGYTF.

The chain uses TRBV9 and TRBJ2-3, with D perhaps TRBD2 (5 bases). Per the germline V gene, CDR1 is SGDLS and CDR2 is YYNGEE. V lost 4 bases and J 8 bases, leaving 14 bases between the germline ends. The CDR3 has 13 amino acids. The CDR3 nucleotides read TGTGCCAGCAGCTTTGAGGGTTCAGGTACGCAGTATTTT. This gives the protein CASSFEGSGTQYF.

The V and J genes are TRBV30 and TRBJ1-3; unclear D gene. Per germline, CDR1 GTSNPN and CDR2 SVGIG (reference sequence). The CDR3 is 13 amino acids. The ends were cut back, 5 bases at V and 5 bases at J, with 13 bases in the middle. The CDR3 loop is CAWSLNQRNTIYF. The CDR3 DNA follows: TGTGCCTGGTCGCTAAACCAACGAAACACCATATATTTT.

V and J are TRBV15 and TRBJ2-3; the D gene is possibly TRBD1 (6 bases). CDR3 size: 15 residues. Trimming took off 8 bases at V and 0 bases at J, with 15 bases between the two ends. Germline V lookup: CDR1 LNHNV, CDR2 YYDKDF (reference sequence). CDR3 bases: TGTGCCACCGTATCAGGGGATGGTAGCACAGATACGCAGTATTTT. Its translation: CATVSGDGSTDTQYF.

The chain uses TRBV19 and TRBJ1-1; maybe TRBD1 (6 bases). The CDR3 has 11 amino acids. The germline V gene has CDR1 LNHDA and CDR2 SQIVND (reference sequence). Trimming took 10 bases from V and 4 from J, leaving 10 bases between them. The CDR3 DNA reads TGTGCCACCAGGGGTTTCACTGAAGCTTTCTTT. As protein: CATRGFTEAFF.

V usage is TRBV2 and J usage is TRBJ2-5, with D maybe TRBD2 (5 bases). The J call could be wrong; TRBJ2-7 is a better fit for the DNA end. The CDR3 spans 13 residues. Germline CDR1 is SNHLY and CDR2 is FYNNEI. This CDR3 reads CASRRTDTYEQYF. The CDR3 region has the DNA TGTGCCAGCCGCCGGACTGATACCTACGAGCAGTACTTC.